This T cell receptor (beta chain) is from a study of blood T cell repertoires in COVID-19 (dated by TCRdb to between 2020 and 2021). For context, the study as a whole: The collaborator samples originated in the United States, Italy and Spain and spanned the acute and convalescent phases of COVID-19. The prospective study material was composed of cDNA or gDNA derived from T cells, B-cell-depleted T cells, or PBMCs. The dataset comprised deeply sampled blood TCRbeta repertoires from subjects exposed to, actively infected with, or recovered from COVID-19. A freely available public database, intended as a resource for researchers studying the immune response to SARS-CoV-2, is where the repertoires were released. The samples were drawn from the first 160 participants of the ongoing ImmuneRACE study and from under 1,500 subjects provided by 6 global collaborators. Nearly every sample came with metadata listing a de-identified subject ID, COVID-19 status, age in years and sex. Where HLA class I and class II types were available, the types were taken from metadata supplied by the sample provider, not from assay-based typing.

TCRbeta CDR3 regions were amplified from genomic DNA using the immunoSEQ Assay, a bias-controlled multiplex PCR. Per the authors' processing: The number of nucleated cells in each sample was estimated by amplification of reference gene primers within the assay. Sequence reads were collapsed and filtered to measure the absolute abundance of every unique TCRbeta CDR3 rearrangement. For each sample, productive Simpson clonality was calculated as the square root of Simpson's diversity index over productive rearrangements. TCRdb retrieved this table from immuneACCESS and kept in-frame rearrangements only. Not all clones are present; in checked studies, unresolved V genes account for under half, and no reason is known for the remainder. V and J calls and clone size are those listed in that table; D and trimming were worked out from the DNA. The sample records 150,000 to 200,000 clones, 75% to 90% of which are singletons. Clones ranked in the top ten supply roughly 8.2% of the sample.

Concerning this clone itself: Its antigen has not been determined. No quality values exist for individual bases; no much larger clone is one base distant. The identical CDR3 is also encoded by other nucleotide sequences in the sample.

V gives up 4 bases and J gives up 0 bases, and the segment between their germline ends measures 10 bases. Reading from cysteine to phenylalanine, the CDR3 counts 15 amino acids. CDR3 DNA only is kept here, 45 bases in frame from base 1. The germline V gene specifies MNHEY as CDR1 and SVGAGI as CDR2. Collaborating institutions collected whole blood in K2EDTA tubes following their own protocols. Collaborator samples were shipped for TCRbeta analysis as frozen whole blood, isolated PBMCs, or DNA extracted from either sample type. What the research found in general, with its limitations: The quantity of clinical and demographic metadata differed by source and by participant and was supplied without curation.

The chain employs TRBV6-5 and TRBJ1-3, with TRBD1 tentatively as D gene (5 bases match). The source is an older woman with acute or convalescent COVID-19. The specimen was peripheral blood. The nucleotides are TGTGCCAGCAGTTTGGGGGGGTTCTCTGGAAACACCATATATTTT. This translates into CASSLGGFSGNTIYF.